Listed below are T cell receptor beta chains from one sample, sequenced in a study of immune evolution from preneoplasia to lung adenocarcinoma. The method was immunoSEQ multiplex PCR; TCRdb's version includes in-frame clones alone and lacks a portion of them. This table holds roughly 40,000 clones, roughly 71% found once. The sample comprised FFPE invasive lung adenocarcinoma tissue. These receptors came from a person between 60 and 69 years old with lung adenocarcinoma. The CDR3 runs from the conserved cysteine through the conserved F or W. A D gene is named only where the DNA matches it firmly. Clone size is shown for a subset of rows, as once, few, many or a class of expanded clone.

CDR3 DNA: TGTGCCAGCAGTTTATCCACAGCCCTATACGAGCAGTACTTC
CDR3 protein: CASSLSTALYEQYF
D gene: .
clone size: .
V gene: TRBV28
J gene: TRBJ2-7

CDR3 DNA: TGTGCCAGCAGCGTAGGTGGAGAACTAACCTACGAGCAGTACTTC
CDR3 protein: CASSVGGELTYEQYF
D gene: .
clone size: .
V gene: TRBV9
J gene: TRBJ2-7

CDR3 DNA: TGTGCCAGCAGCTCTAGACAGGGGGCCTACGAGCAGTACTTC
CDR3 protein: CASSSRQGAYEQYF
D gene: TRBD1
clone size: .
V gene: TRBV11-2
J gene: TRBJ2-7

CDR3 DNA: TGCGCCAGCAGCCTAGACAACTATGGCTACACCTTC
CDR3 protein: CASSLDNYGYTF
D gene: .
clone size: .
V gene: TRBV5-1
J gene: TRBJ1-2

CDR3 DNA: TGTGCCAGCAGCAGGGGGACAGAAAACACAGATACGCAGTATTTT
CDR3 protein: CASSRGTENTDTQYF
D gene: TRBD1
clone size: .
V gene: TRBV9
J gene: TRBJ2-3

CDR3 DNA: TGTGCCAGCAGCGTTAGTGCGGACACTGAAGCTTTCTTT
CDR3 protein: CASSVSADTEAFF
D gene: .
clone size: .
V gene: TRBV7-9
J gene: TRBJ1-1

CDR3 DNA: TGTGCCAGCTCACCCACTACAGGACGGGCAAGTACGCAGTATTTT
CDR3 protein: CASSPTTGRASTQYF
D gene: .
clone size: few
V gene: TRBV18
J gene: TRBJ2-3

CDR3 DNA: TGTGCCAGCAGCTTTGGGGGGGGCGCTAACTATGGCTACACCTTC
CDR3 protein: CASSFGGGANYGYTF
D gene: .
clone size: .
V gene: TRBV5-4
J gene: TRBJ1-2

CDR3 DNA: TGTGCCAGCAGCCTTTCCTGGGCAGGGAATGCTTTCTTT
CDR3 protein: CASSLSWAGNAFF
D gene: .
clone size: .
V gene: TRBV7-2
J gene: TRBJ1-1

CDR3 DNA: TGTGCCAGCAGCCACCTCGACAGGAACACTGAAGCTTTCTTT
CDR3 protein: CASSHLDRNTEAFF
D gene: .
clone size: .
V gene: TRBV4-2
J gene: TRBJ1-1

CDR3 DNA: TGTGCCAGCAGCATCCGAACTAGTTTGCGGGCAGATACGCAGTATTTT
CDR3 protein: CASSIRTSLRADTQYF
D gene: .
clone size: once
V gene: TRBV9
J gene: TRBJ2-3

CDR3 DNA: TGTGCCAGCTCACCTTACGGGACAGGGGATAGCAATCAGCCCCAGCATTTT
CDR3 protein: CASSPYGTGDSNQPQHF
D gene: TRBD1
clone size: .
V gene: TRBV18
J gene: TRBJ1-5

CDR3 DNA: TGTGCCAGCCGGGGCGTAAACAATGAGCAGTTCTTC
CDR3 protein: CASRGVNNEQFF
D gene: .
clone size: .
V gene: TRBV18
J gene: TRBJ2-1

CDR3 DNA: TGTGCCAGCAGCTTGGGGTTCACTGGGGCCAACGTCCTGACTTTC
CDR3 protein: CASSLGFTGANVLTF
D gene: .
clone size: few
V gene: TRBV5-6
J gene: TRBJ2-6

CDR3 DNA: TGTGCCAGCAGCTTAGAGGGTAAAACAGGCGTGAACACCGGGGAGCTGTTTTTT
CDR3 protein: CASSLEGKTGVNTGELFF
D gene: .
clone size: medium-sized
V gene: TRBV7-6
J gene: TRBJ2-2

CDR3 DNA: TGCAGCGCCGCACGGGCCTACCCGATGCCCACAGATACGCAGTATTTT
CDR3 protein: CSAARAYPMPTDTQYF
D gene: .
clone size: .
V gene: TRBV29-1
J gene: TRBJ2-3

CDR3 DNA: TGTGCCAGCAGCTTAGATGGTCGCAGGACCGGCGAGCAGTACTTC
CDR3 protein: CASSLDGRRTGEQYF
D gene: .
clone size: .
V gene: TRBV11-2
J gene: TRBJ2-7

CDR3 DNA: TGCAGCGTTTCCTTGACAGGGGGAGACACAGATACGCAGTATTTT
CDR3 protein: CSVSLTGGDTDTQYF
D gene: TRBD1
clone size: .
V gene: TRBV29-1
J gene: TRBJ2-3

CDR3 DNA: TGTGCCTGGAGTCTGGACTACGAAGCCCGCCCGCAGTTCTTC
CDR3 protein: CAWSLDYEARPQFF
D gene: .
clone size: .
V gene: TRBV30
J gene: TRBJ2-1

CDR3 DNA: TGTGCCACCAGCAGAGATCGGGCCTTTAGCTCCTACAATGAGCAGTTCTTC
CDR3 protein: CATSRDRAFSSYNEQFF
D gene: .
clone size: .
V gene: TRBV15
J gene: TRBJ2-1

CDR3 DNA: TGCAGCGTTTTCAGGGTCAACACTGAAGCTTTCTTT
CDR3 protein: CSVFRVNTEAFF
D gene: .
clone size: .
V gene: TRBV29-1
J gene: TRBJ1-1

CDR3 DNA: TGTGCCAGCAGCGGGAGACAGGGGAATTCCGAGCAGTACTTC
CDR3 protein: CASSGRQGNSEQYF
D gene: TRBD1
clone size: .
V gene: TRBV25-1
J gene: TRBJ2-7

CDR3 DNA: TGTGCCAGCACCGATCGCGCTGGAAACACCATATATTTT
CDR3 protein: CASTDRAGNTIYF
D gene: .
clone size: once
V gene: TRBV7-2
J gene: TRBJ1-3

CDR3 DNA: TGCGCCAGCAGGCGGGTGGCGGCGAACACCGGGGAGCTGTTTTTT
CDR3 protein: CASRRVAANTGELFF
D gene: .
clone size: .
V gene: TRBV10-2
J gene: TRBJ2-2

CDR3 DNA: TGTGCCAGCAGGCCTCGGGGGGGCCAGCCCCAGCATTTT
CDR3 protein: CASRPRGGQPQHF
D gene: .
clone size: few
V gene: TRBV27
J gene: TRBJ1-5

CDR3 DNA: TGTGCCAGCAGCCCCCGACTAGCGGCCAATGAGCAGTTCTTC
CDR3 protein: CASSPRLAANEQFF
D gene: TRBD2
clone size: .
V gene: TRBV6-5
J gene: TRBJ2-1

CDR3 DNA: TGTGCCAGCCTACCAGCTGGATCCTACGAGCAGTACTTC
CDR3 protein: CASLPAGSYEQYF
D gene: .
clone size: .
V gene: TRBV6-5
J gene: TRBJ2-7

CDR3 DNA: TGTGCCAGCAGCTTGGCCGGGGCGCAGAGCTCCTACAATGAGCAGTTCTTC
CDR3 protein: CASSLAGAQSSYNEQFF
D gene: .
clone size: .
V gene: TRBV5-4
J gene: TRBJ2-1

CDR3 DNA: TGTGCCAGTAGCCCGGGGGGCGGGAGAGTTCGAGAGACCCAGTACTTC
CDR3 protein: CASSPGGGRVRETQYF
D gene: .
clone size: once
V gene: TRBV19
J gene: TRBJ2-5

CDR3 DNA: TGTGCCAGCAGGTCCATAGTTCGGGCAGAGAACACTGAAGCTTTCTTT
CDR3 protein: CASRSIVRAENTEAFF
D gene: .
clone size: .
V gene: TRBV28
J gene: TRBJ1-1

CDR3 DNA: TGTGCCACCCTTCTGGCCATCTCATACGAGCAGTACTTC
CDR3 protein: CATLLAISYEQYF
D gene: .
clone size: few
V gene: TRBV6-6
J gene: TRBJ2-7

CDR3 DNA: TGTGCCAGCAGTTTAAGGCTCGACGGCTACACCTTC
CDR3 protein: CASSLRLDGYTF
D gene: .
clone size: .
V gene: TRBV2
J gene: TRBJ1-2

CDR3 DNA: TGTGCCAGCAGTTTAGCGGGAGAGGGGAATGAGCAGTTCTTC
CDR3 protein: CASSLAGEGNEQFF
D gene: TRBD2
clone size: .
V gene: TRBV28
J gene: TRBJ2-1

CDR3 DNA: TGTGCCAGCAGCCCCAGAGGAGTAGCGACCCAGTACTTC
CDR3 protein: CASSPRGVATQYF
D gene: .
clone size: .
V gene: TRBV7-7
J gene: TRBJ2-5

CDR3 DNA: TGTGCCAGCAGCTTAGCTCTCGAGCAGTACTTC
CDR3 protein: CASSLALEQYF
D gene: .
clone size: few
V gene: TRBV11-3
J gene: TRBJ2-7

CDR3 DNA: TGTGCCAGCAGTCCAAGGACTAGCGGGAGATTAGATACGCAGTATTTT
CDR3 protein: CASSPRTSGRLDTQYF
D gene: TRBD2
clone size: .
V gene: TRBV27
J gene: TRBJ2-3

CDR3 DNA: TGTGCCAGCAGACCTAACTTAGCCAACATTCAGTACTTC
CDR3 protein: CASRPNLANIQYF
D gene: .
clone size: .
V gene: TRBV28
J gene: TRBJ2-4

CDR3 DNA: TGTGCCAGCTCGACCAGGGCGACAAATGAAAAACTGTTTTTT
CDR3 protein: CASSTRATNEKLFF
D gene: .
clone size: .
V gene: TRBV19
J gene: TRBJ1-4

CDR3 DNA: TGTGCCAGCACCGATCTCAAACTAGCGGGAGACCTCTACGAGCAGTACTTC
CDR3 protein: CASTDLKLAGDLYEQYF
D gene: TRBD2
clone size: .
V gene: TRBV14
J gene: TRBJ2-7

CDR3 DNA: TGTGCCAGCAGCGAATCGGGAGTCCTCTATGGCTACACCTTC
CDR3 protein: CASSESGVLYGYTF
D gene: .
clone size: once
V gene: TRBV14
J gene: TRBJ1-2

CDR3 DNA: TGTGCCAGCAGCCCCACCTCCGCCTTTTCTGGGAAGTACGAGCAGTACTTC
CDR3 protein: CASSPTSAFSGKYEQYF
D gene: .
clone size: .
V gene: TRBV11-2
J gene: TRBJ2-7

CDR3 DNA: TGTGCCAGCAGCTTGAGGGGCCACGAGCAGTACTTC
CDR3 protein: CASSLRGHEQYF
D gene: .
clone size: .
V gene: TRBV11-2
J gene: TRBJ2-7

CDR3 DNA: TGCGCCAGCAGCTTGTACCCGGGACAGGGGGAGTACGAGCAGTACTTC
CDR3 protein: CASSLYPGQGEYEQYF
D gene: TRBD1
clone size: .
V gene: TRBV5-1
J gene: TRBJ2-7

CDR3 DNA: TGTGCCAGCAGGCAGTTCCCAGGCGGCTCCTACGAGCAGTACTTC
CDR3 protein: CASRQFPGGSYEQYF
D gene: .
clone size: .
V gene: TRBV28
J gene: TRBJ2-7

CDR3 DNA: TGTGCCAGCAGCTCCGACAGGGCGAGCGAGCAGTACTTC
CDR3 protein: CASSSDRASEQYF
D gene: TRBD1
clone size: .
V gene: TRBV5-4
J gene: TRBJ2-7

CDR3 DNA: TGTGCCAGCTCACCATTTCACATGAGGGGAGGCTACACCTTC
CDR3 protein: CASSPFHMRGGYTF
D gene: .
clone size: .
V gene: TRBV18
J gene: TRBJ1-2

CDR3 DNA: TGTGCCAGCAGGGGCACAGATACGCAGTATTTT
CDR3 protein: CASRGTDTQYF
D gene: .
clone size: .
V gene: TRBV9
J gene: TRBJ2-3

CDR3 DNA: TGTGCCAGCAGCGCACAGGGGAAGGCAGAGACCCAGTACTTC
CDR3 protein: CASSAQGKAETQYF
D gene: TRBD1
clone size: .
V gene: TRBV5-5
J gene: TRBJ2-5